A single TCR beta chain is shown here with its context. The antigen remains undetermined. The protocol was immunoSEQ multiplex PCR, while the TCRdb copy is restricted to in-frame clones and leaves out a portion. The sample lists around 50,000 clones; over 80% were seen once. This record belongs to a study of OX40 agonist ivuxolimab in advanced cancers. Study-level background: Dosing consisted of intravenous ivuxolimab at 0.01 to 10 mg/kg every 2 weeks. Regarding the study as a whole: What antigens the expanded peripheral T cells recognized was never established. Part of the nonresponder group also had normalized T-cell clonal expansion that was low.

The CDR3 length is 13 residues. CDR1 SGHRS and CDR2 YFSETQ come from the germline V gene. The ends lost 0 bases at V and 6 bases at J; junction bases unmatched: 2. This material consisted of CD4+ or CD8+ T cells sorted from blood, taken in a trial of the OX40 agonist ivuxolimab. This TCR derives from an adult with an advanced solid tumor such as melanoma, head and neck, liver or kidney cancer. V gene TRBV5-1 combines with J gene TRBJ1-1, with 7 nucleotides matching TRBD1. The CDR3 protein is CASSLGTGPEAFF. The CDR3 coding sequence is TGCGCCAGCAGCTTGGGGACAGGCCCTGAAGCTTTCTTT.